The entry below describes one T cell receptor beta chain. The data derive from a study of blood T cell repertoires in COVID-19. About the study: There were acute and convalescent COVID-19 samples, and they came from the United States, Italy and Spain. PBMCs, B-cell-depleted T cells, or T cells provided the cDNA or gDNA that made up the material.

Germline CDR1 and CDR2: MNHEY and SVGAGI. J gave up 2 bases and V 5 bases, and 6 bases lay outside the gene matches. The CDR3 totals 15 residues. Original processing methods: Amplification with reference gene primers provided the estimates of nucleated cell counts. Generated by immunoSEQ multiplex PCR, the TCRdb table keeps only in-frame clones and is missing some. The DNA was the basis for D and trimming; V, J and clone size are from that table. The table shows over 60,000 clones, with about 86% occurring only once. Sequenced: peripheral blood. The V and J genes are TRBV6-5 and TRBJ2-5, with TRBD2 matching 9 bases. The sequence derives from a man aged 40-49 years with acute or convalescent COVID-19. CDR3 loop: CASSQTLAGQETQYF. The CDR3, as DNA: TGTGCCAGCAGTCAGACACTAGCGGGTCAAGAGACCCAGTACTTC.